The clone carrying this TCR beta chain showed up just once. The record originates from a study of OX40 agonist ivuxolimab in advanced cancers. Germline values: CDR1 SGHRS, CDR2 YFSETQ. V lost 2 bases and J lost 8, with 7 bases in between. The CDR3 is 11 residues long. Using immunoSEQ multiplex PCR, the repertoire was profiled, and TCRdb retains in-frame clones only, with some absent. The table has about 77,000 clones, roughly 84% seen once. The specimen was CD4+ or CD8+ T cells sorted from blood, collected in a trial of the OX40 agonist ivuxolimab. The chain carries TRBV5-1 and TRBJ1-2; D uncertain. The TCR was taken from an adult with an advanced solid tumor such as melanoma, head and neck, liver or kidney cancer. The DNA for the CDR3 is TGCGCCAGCAGCTTAGATATAGGCTACACCTTC. Translating it yields CASSLDIGYTF.